This T cell receptor beta chain was sequenced during a study of blood T cells in healthy people across ages. Donors were healthy Caucasian individuals from Russia aged about 6 to 90. Extractions gave at least 5.5 micrograms of total RNA per sample. Sample-barcoded 5' priming and a J-beta primer mix drove a second PCR of roughly 6 to 12 cycles. A single record per CDR3 protein comes from TCRdb applying MiXCR to the 5' RACE reads. This sample has 650,000 to 1,000,000 distinct CDR3 sequences; approximately 35% occur once, and the top ten carry under 15%. Looked up from germline, CDR1 is SNHLY and CDR2 is FYNNEI. The CDR3 contains 16 residues.

This receptor was taken from a man between 18 and 35 years old in good health. The V call is TRBV2, the J call TRBJ2-4, with 9 positions matching TRBD1. The DNA end is a closer match to TRBJ2-7, so the J assignment may be wrong. The sample consisted of blood. CDR3 nucleotides: TGTGCCAGCAGTGAAGGGTGGGGGACAGGGAACTGCGAGCAGTACTTC. As protein: CASSEGWGTGNCEQYF.